This is a list of T cell receptor beta chains from one sample in a study of OX40 agonist ivuxolimab in advanced cancers. Produced via immunoSEQ multiplex PCR; TCRdb's table is partial and in-frame only. Of around 66,000 clones listed, around 84% are singletons. Sequences were derived from CD4+ or CD8+ T cells sorted from blood, sampled in a trial of the OX40 agonist ivuxolimab. All receptors come from an adult with an advanced solid tumor such as melanoma, head and neck, liver or kidney cancer. CDR3s include the opening cysteine and the closing phenylalanine or tryptophan. A D gene is named only where the DNA matches it firmly. For some rows the clone size is stated as once, few or many, or as a class when expanded; others skip it.

NA	TRBV6-5	TRBJ2-1	NA	CASSYFPASYNEQFF	TGTGCCAGCAGTTACTTTCCGGCCTCCTACAATGAGCAGTTCTTC
NA	TRBV19	TRBJ2-3	NA	CASSIVGDTQYF	TGTGCCAGTAGTATAGTGGGAGATACGCAGTATTTT
TRBD2	TRBV7-2	TRBJ2-1	NA	CASSLKRGVAYNEQFF	TGTGCCAGCAGCTTAAAGCGGGGGGTGGCCTACAATGAGCAGTTCTTC
NA	TRBV5-1	TRBJ1-6	once	CASSSDLSGYNSPLHF	TGCGCCAGCAGCTCGGACCTGTCGGGGTATAATTCACCCCTCCACTTT
TRBD1	TRBV6-5	TRBJ1-4	NA	CASSYFDRGFRKLFF	TGTGCCAGCAGTTACTTTGACAGGGGGTTTAGAAAACTGTTTTTT
NA	TRBV11-2	TRBJ2-6	NA	CASSPQVSGANVLTF	TGTGCCAGCAGCCCACAGGTCTCTGGGGCCAACGTCCTGACTTTC
NA	TRBV6-4	TRBJ1-2	NA	CASSAGYGYTF	TGTGCCAGCAGTGCCGGGTATGGCTACACCTTC
NA	TRBV29-1	TRBJ1-5	NA	CSVGGWGQPQHF	TGCAGCGTTGGGGGTTGGGGGCAGCCCCAGCATTTT
TRBD1	TRBV28	TRBJ1-1	once	CASSVLLGQGAFF	TGTGCCAGCAGTGTACTCCTGGGACAGGGAGCTTTCTTT
TRBD1	TRBV7-3	TRBJ2-6	NA	CASSLNTGVAGANVLTF	TGTGCCAGCAGCTTAAATACAGGGGTGGCTGGGGCCAACGTCCTGACTTTC
NA	TRBV27	TRBJ2-7	few	CASRLKGMWYEQYF	TGTGCCAGCAGGTTGAAGGGAATGTGGTACGAGCAGTACTTC
NA	TRBV9	TRBJ1-2	NA	CASSEGHHGYTF	TGTGCCAGCAGCGAGGGACACCATGGCTACACCTTC
TRBD2	TRBV6-6	TRBJ2-7	NA	CASSYGGEESHEQYF	TGTGCCAGCAGTTATGGGGGGGAAGAATCGCACGAGCAGTACTTC
TRBD1	TRBV7-2	TRBJ1-6	NA	CASSSSRTGISPLHF	TGTGCCAGCAGCTCTTCAAGGACAGGGATTTCACCCCTCCACTTT
NA	TRBV18	TRBJ1-2	once	CASSPEAISRGPGYTF	TGTGCCAGCTCACCAGAGGCTATCAGCAGGGGACCTGGCTACACCTTC
NA	TRBV7-2	TRBJ2-1	NA	CASSPYTPGIDEQFF	TGTGCCAGCAGCCCCTACACGCCAGGGATCGATGAGCAGTTCTTC
NA	TRBV5-1	TRBJ1-1	NA	CASSPGPANTEAFF	TGCGCCAGCAGCCCGGGCCCGGCGAACACTGAAGCTTTCTTT
TRBD2	TRBV7-3	TRBJ2-1	NA	CASSASGGSSSYNEQFF	TGTGCCAGCTCAGCTAGCGGGGGTTCAAGCTCCTACAATGAGCAGTTCTTC
NA	TRBV19	TRBJ2-1	NA	CASRGGSSTMWYNEQFF	TGTGCCAGTAGGGGTGGGTCTAGTACAATGTGGTACAATGAGCAGTTCTTC
NA	TRBV7-3	TRBJ1-1	few	CASSLRTDTEAFF	TGTGCCAGCAGCTTAAGGACAGACACTGAAGCTTTCTTT
NA	TRBV7-9	TRBJ1-4	once	CASSIGSSGTEKLFF	TGTGCCAGCAGCATTGGCAGCTCGGGGACGGAAAAACTGTTTTTT
NA	TRBV6-1	TRBJ2-2	NA	CASTLSGAGELFF	TGTGCCAGCACTCTTTCAGGGGCCGGGGAGCTGTTTTTT
NA	TRBV7-2	TRBJ2-5	NA	CASSLLFQETQYF	TGTGCCAGCAGCTTACTCTTTCAAGAGACCCAGTACTTC
NA	TRBV5-8	TRBJ1-2	NA	CASSFLITTGRGYGYTF	TGTGCCAGCAGCTTTCTCATAACTACGGGGAGAGGCTATGGCTACACCTTC
NA	TRBV6-6	TRBJ2-3	NA	CASSPPTGTDTQYF	TGTGCCAGCAGTCCACCCACTGGGACAGATACGCAGTATTTT
NA	TRBV2	TRBJ2-3	once	CASIPHIFTDTQYF	TGTGCCAGCATCCCCCACATCTTCACAGATACGCAGTATTTT
TRBD2	TRBV4-1	TRBJ2-2	NA	CASAGTSGRFAGELFF	TGCGCCAGCGCAGGGACTAGCGGGAGATTTGCCGGGGAGCTGTTTTTT
NA	TRBV27	TRBJ1-4	NA	CASKRRQTNEKLFF	TGTGCCAGCAAAAGGCGACAGACTAATGAAAAACTGTTTTTT
TRBD2	TRBV27	TRBJ2-5	NA	CASRGGRSYLGETQYF	TGTGCCAGCAGGGGGGGGAGGTCCTACCTGGGAGAGACCCAGTACTTC
TRBD1	TRBV9	TRBJ1-2	NA	CASSVVSGTAIYGYTF	TGTGCCAGCAGCGTAGTCTCAGGGACAGCAATCTATGGCTACACCTTC
TRBD1	TRBV19	TRBJ1-3	NA	CASSTDRVSGNTIYF	TGTGCCAGTAGTACCGACAGGGTATCAGGAAACACCATATATTTT
TRBD1	TRBV2	TRBJ2-7	NA	CASSGQFRQGIGEGEQYF	TGTGCCAGCAGTGGTCAGTTCAGACAGGGGATAGGGGAAGGCGAGCAGTACTTC
TRBD1	TRBV5-1	TRBJ1-4	NA	CASSYTGVSEKLFF	TGCGCCAGCAGCTATACAGGGGTGAGCGAAAAACTGTTTTTT
NA	TRBV30	TRBJ1-1	NA	CAWSRGGTEAFF	TGTGCCTGGAGTCGGGGGGGGACTGAAGCTTTCTTT
NA	TRBV28	TRBJ2-3	NA	CASIESSTDTQYF	TGTGCCAGCATCGAATCTAGCACAGATACGCAGTATTTT
NA	TRBV7-3	TRBJ2-3	NA	CASSYTGTDTQYF	TGTGCCAGCAGCTACACGGGGACAGATACGCAGTATTTT
TRBD1	TRBV5-4	TRBJ2-7	NA	CASSLPGTAAYEQYF	TGTGCCAGCAGCTTGCCCGGGACAGCCGCCTACGAGCAGTACTTC
NA	TRBV28	TRBJ1-5	NA	CASNSRVKSNQPQHF	TGTGCCAGCAATAGCAGGGTAAAGAGCAATCAGCCCCAGCATTTT
NA	TRBV18	TRBJ2-3	few	CASSPARDPGSTDTQYF	TGTGCCAGCTCACCCGCACGGGACCCCGGGAGTACAGATACGCAGTATTTT
NA	TRBV4-1	TRBJ1-1	NA	CASSQGPTGNTEAFF	TGCGCCAGCAGCCAAGGCCCGACAGGGAACACTGAAGCTTTCTTT
NA	TRBV23-1	TRBJ2-4	NA	CASSHQLWAKNIQYF	TGCGCCAGCAGTCATCAGCTTTGGGCCAAAAACATTCAGTACTTC
NA	TRBV10-1	TRBJ2-7	NA	CASSESRDRGYYEQYF	TGCGCCAGCAGTGAGTCGAGAGACAGAGGCTATTACGAGCAGTACTTC
NA	TRBV7-3	TRBJ2-7	NA	CASSLRDTSYEQYF	TGTGCCAGCAGCTTGAGGGACACCTCCTACGAGCAGTACTTC
TRBD1	TRBV7-2	TRBJ1-2	NA	CASHRGSVYGYTF	TGTGCCAGCCACAGGGGTTCCGTTTATGGCTACACCTTC
NA	TRBV27	TRBJ2-7	NA	CASSSSGTPPYEQYF	TGTGCCAGCAGTTCCTCCGGGACACCGCCCTACGAGCAGTACTTC
TRBD2	TRBV5-1	TRBJ2-1	few	CASSASGLVTNEQFF	TGCGCCAGCAGCGCGAGTGGACTAGTAACCAATGAGCAGTTCTTC
NA	TRBV2	TRBJ2-5	NA	CASSRGPMGQETQYF	TGTGCCAGCAGTCGGGGACCTATGGGACAAGAGACCCAGTACTTC
NA	TRBV5-4	TRBJ1-3	NA	CASSLSGPPGNTIYF	TGTGCCAGCAGCTTATCGGGGCCCCCTGGAAACACCATATATTTT
TRBD2	TRBV6-5	TRBJ2-3	once	CASSYSSGRTDTQYF	TGTGCCAGCAGTTACAGTAGCGGGCGCACAGATACGCAGTATTTT
NA	TRBV11-1	TRBJ2-1	NA	CASSFSSSHNEQFF	TGTGCCAGCAGCTTCTCCAGCTCCCACAATGAGCAGTTCTTC
NA	TRBV6-4	TRBJ1-3	NA	CASSDQGIISGNTIYF	TGTGCCAGCAGTGACCAGGGTATCATTTCTGGAAACACCATATATTTT
TRBD1	TRBV5-1	TRBJ2-7	once	CASSLGQGAVSYEQYF	TGCGCCAGCAGCTTGGGCCAGGGGGCCGTATCCTACGAGCAGTACTTC
NA	TRBV19	TRBJ1-1	NA	CASTSIGDFTEAFF	TGTGCCAGTACCTCCATAGGGGACTTCACTGAAGCTTTCTTT
NA	TRBV9	TRBJ1-6	NA	CASSVKGSYNSPLHF	TGTGCCAGCAGCGTAAAAGGGTCCTATAATTCACCCCTCCACTTT
NA	TRBV7-2	TRBJ2-7	NA	CASSLSAIGEQYF	TGTGCCAGCAGCTTATCGGCGATAGGGGAGCAGTACTTC